This T cell receptor (beta chain) was found in a study of T-cell reconstitution after alpha-beta-depleted transplantation in children. The J segment lost 4 bases and the V segment lost 6 bases, leaving 7 bases of the junction unmatched. The CDR3 extends over 16 amino acids. Per germline, CDR1 KGHDR and CDR2 SFDVKD. In this sample, this clonotype turned up many times. TCRbeta library construction was performed incorporating unique molecular identifiers. TCRdb analysed the PCR reads with MiXCR anew, one entry per CDR3 protein. The data show roughly 790,000 distinct CDR3 sequences, with roughly 15% seen just once and around 4.5% held by the top ten.

The TCR comes from a male patient under 18 who had a stem cell transplant for acute lymphoblastic leukemia, so the T cells may come from the graft donor. The chain couples TRBV24-1 to TRBJ2-1; 11 positions match TRBD2. This specimen consisted of PBMCs, mostly from graft donor cells, obtained 360 days after TCRalphabeta/CD19-depleted stem cell transplant. The CDR3 DNA follows: TGTGCCACCAGTCCCACCACTAGCGGGAGATACAATGAGCAGTTCTTC. It translates to CATSPTTSGRYNEQFF.